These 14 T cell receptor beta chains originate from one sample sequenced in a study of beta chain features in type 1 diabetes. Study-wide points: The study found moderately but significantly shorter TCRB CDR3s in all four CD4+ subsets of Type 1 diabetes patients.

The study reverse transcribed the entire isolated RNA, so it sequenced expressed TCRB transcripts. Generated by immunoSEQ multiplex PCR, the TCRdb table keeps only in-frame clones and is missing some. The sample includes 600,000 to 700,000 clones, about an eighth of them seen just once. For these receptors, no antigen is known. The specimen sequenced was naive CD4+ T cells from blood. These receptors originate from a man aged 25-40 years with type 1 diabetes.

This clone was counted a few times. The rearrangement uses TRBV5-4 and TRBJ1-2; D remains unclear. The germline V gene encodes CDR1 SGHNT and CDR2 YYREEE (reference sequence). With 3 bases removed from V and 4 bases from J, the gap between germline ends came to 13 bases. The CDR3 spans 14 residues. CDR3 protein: CASSSVGQSYGYTF. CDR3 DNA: TGTGCCAGCAGCTCCGTCGGTCAGAGCTATGGCTACACCTTC. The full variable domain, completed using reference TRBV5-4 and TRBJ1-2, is ETGVTQSPTHLIKTRGQQVTLRCSSQSGHNTVSWYQQALGQGPQFIFQYYREEENGRGNFPPRFSGLQFPNYSSELNVNALELDDSALYLCASSSVGQSYGYTFGSGTRLTVV.

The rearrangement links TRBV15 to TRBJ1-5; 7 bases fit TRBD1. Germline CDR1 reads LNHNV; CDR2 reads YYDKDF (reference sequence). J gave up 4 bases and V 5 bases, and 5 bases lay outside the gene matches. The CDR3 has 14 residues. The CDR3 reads CATSRDRYNQPQHF. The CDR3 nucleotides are TGTGCCACCAGCCGGGACAGATATAATCAGCCCCAGCATTTT.

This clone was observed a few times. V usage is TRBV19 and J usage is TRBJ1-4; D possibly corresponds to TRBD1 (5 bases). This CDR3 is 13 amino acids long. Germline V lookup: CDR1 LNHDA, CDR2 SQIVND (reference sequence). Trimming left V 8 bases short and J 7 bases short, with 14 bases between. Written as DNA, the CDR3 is TGTGCCAGTGAAGGGGCGCCGGTTGAAAAACTGTTTTTT. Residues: CASEGAPVEKLFF.

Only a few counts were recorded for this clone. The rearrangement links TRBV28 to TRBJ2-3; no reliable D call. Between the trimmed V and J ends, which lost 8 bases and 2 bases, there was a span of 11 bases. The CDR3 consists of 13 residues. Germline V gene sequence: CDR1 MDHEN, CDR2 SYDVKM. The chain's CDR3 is CASLSGNTDTQYF. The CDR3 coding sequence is TGTGCCAGCCTTTCAGGCAACACAGATACGCAGTATTTT.

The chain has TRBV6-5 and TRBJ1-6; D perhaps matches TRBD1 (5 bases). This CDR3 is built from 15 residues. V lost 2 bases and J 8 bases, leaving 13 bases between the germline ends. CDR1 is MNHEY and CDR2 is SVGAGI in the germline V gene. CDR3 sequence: CASSYLILGDSPLHF. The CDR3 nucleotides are TGTGCCAGCAGTTACCTCATCCTAGGGGATTCACCCCTCCACTTT.

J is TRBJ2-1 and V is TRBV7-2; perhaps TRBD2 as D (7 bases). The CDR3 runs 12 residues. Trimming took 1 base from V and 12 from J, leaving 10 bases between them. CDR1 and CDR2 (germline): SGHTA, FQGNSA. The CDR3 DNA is TGTGCCAGCAGCTTAGACGGGGGGCGGCAGTTCTTC. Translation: CASSLDGGRQFF.

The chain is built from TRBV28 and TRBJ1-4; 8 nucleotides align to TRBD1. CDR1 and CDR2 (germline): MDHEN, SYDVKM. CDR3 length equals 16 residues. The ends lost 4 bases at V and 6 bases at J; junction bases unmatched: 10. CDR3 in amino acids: CASSSSGQGSDEKLFF. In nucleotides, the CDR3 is TGTGCCAGCAGTTCTTCCGGACAGGGATCTGATGAAAAACTGTTTTTT.

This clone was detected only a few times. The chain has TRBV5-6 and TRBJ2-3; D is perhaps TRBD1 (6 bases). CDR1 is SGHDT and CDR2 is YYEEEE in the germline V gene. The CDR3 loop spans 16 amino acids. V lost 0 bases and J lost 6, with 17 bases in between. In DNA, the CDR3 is TGTGCCAGCAGCTTGGTCGACAGGTCCCTTTCGGATACGCAGTATTTT. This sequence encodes CASSLVDRSLSDTQYF.

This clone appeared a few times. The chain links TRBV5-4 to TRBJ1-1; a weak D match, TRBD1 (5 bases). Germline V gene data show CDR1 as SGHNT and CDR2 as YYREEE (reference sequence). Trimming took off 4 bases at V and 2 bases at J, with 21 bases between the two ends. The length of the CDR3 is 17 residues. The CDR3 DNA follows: TGTGCCAGCAGCCAAACTACACCGACAGCTTACAACACTGAAGCTTTCTTT. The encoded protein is CASSQTTPTAYNTEAFF.

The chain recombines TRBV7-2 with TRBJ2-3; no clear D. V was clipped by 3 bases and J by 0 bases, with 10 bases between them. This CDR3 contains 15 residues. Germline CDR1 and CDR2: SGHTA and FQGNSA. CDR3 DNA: TGTGCCAGCAGCTTGTTCGGTTCTAGCACAGATACGCAGTATTTT. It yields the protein CASSLFGSSTDTQYF.

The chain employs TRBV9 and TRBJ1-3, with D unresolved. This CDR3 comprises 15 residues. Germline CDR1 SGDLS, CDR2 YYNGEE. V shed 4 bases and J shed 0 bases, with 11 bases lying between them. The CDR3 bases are TGTGCCAGCAGCTTCTCGGGCATCTCTGGAAACACCATATATTTT. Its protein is CASSFSGISGNTIYF. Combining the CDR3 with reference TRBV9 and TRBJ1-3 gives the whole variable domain DSGVTQTPKHLITATGQRVTLRCSPRSGDLSVYWYQQSLDQGLQFLIQYYNGEERAKGNILERFSAQQFPDLHSELNLSSLELGDSALYFCASSFSGISGNTIYFGEGSWLTVV.

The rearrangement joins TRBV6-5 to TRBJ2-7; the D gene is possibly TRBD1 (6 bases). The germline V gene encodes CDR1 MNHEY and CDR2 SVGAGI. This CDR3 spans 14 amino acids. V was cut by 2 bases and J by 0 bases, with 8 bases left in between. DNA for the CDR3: TGTGCCAGCAGTTACGGACAGAGCTCCTACGAGCAGTACTTC. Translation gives CASSYGQSSYEQYF.

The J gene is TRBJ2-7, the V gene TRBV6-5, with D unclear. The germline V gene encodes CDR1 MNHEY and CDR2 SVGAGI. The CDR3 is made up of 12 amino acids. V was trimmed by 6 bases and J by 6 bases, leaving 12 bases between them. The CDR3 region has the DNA TGTGCCAGCAGAACAGCCGCCGGCGAGCAGTACTTC. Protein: CASRTAAGEQYF.

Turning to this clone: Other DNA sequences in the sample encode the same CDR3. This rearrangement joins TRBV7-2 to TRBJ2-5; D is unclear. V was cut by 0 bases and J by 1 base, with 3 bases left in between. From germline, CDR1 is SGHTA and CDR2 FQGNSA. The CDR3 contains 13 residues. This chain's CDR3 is CASSLASQETQYF. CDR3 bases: TGTGCCAGCAGCTTAGCGAGCCAAGAGACCCAGTACTTC.